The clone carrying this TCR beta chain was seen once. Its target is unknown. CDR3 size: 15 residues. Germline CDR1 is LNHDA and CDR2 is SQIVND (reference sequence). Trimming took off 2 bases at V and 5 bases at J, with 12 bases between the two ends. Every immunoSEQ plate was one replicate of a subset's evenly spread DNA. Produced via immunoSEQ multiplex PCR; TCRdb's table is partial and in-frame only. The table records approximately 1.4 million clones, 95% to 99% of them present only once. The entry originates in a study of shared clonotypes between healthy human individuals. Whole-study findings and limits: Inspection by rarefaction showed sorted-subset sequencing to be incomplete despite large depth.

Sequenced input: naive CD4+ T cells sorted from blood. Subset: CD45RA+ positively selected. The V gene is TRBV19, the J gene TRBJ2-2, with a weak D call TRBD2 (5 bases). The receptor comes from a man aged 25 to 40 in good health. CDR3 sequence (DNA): TGTGCCAGTAGTATAAGCGGAATACAGACCGGGGAGCTGTTTTTT. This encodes CASSISGIQTGELFF. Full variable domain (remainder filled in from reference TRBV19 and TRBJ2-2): DGGITQSPKYLFRKEGQNVTLSCEQNLNHDAMYWYRQDPGQGLRLIYYSQIVNDFQKGDIAEGYSVSREKKESFPLTVTSAQKNPTAFYLCASSISGIQTGELFFGEGSRLTVL.